This T cell receptor beta chain was retrieved from a study of blood T cell repertoires in COVID-19 (dated by TCRdb to the early 2020s). Concerning the study at large: The collaborator samples originated in the United States, Italy and Spain and spanned the acute and convalescent phases of COVID-19. Sample metadata almost always included a de-identified subject ID, COVID-19 status, age in years and sex. The repertoires were made available in a free public database intended to serve as a resource for research on the immune response to SARS-CoV-2. The prospective study material was composed of cDNA or gDNA derived from T cells, B-cell-depleted T cells, or PBMCs. Samples were obtained from the ongoing ImmuneRACE study (first 160 participants) and from 1,000 to 1,500 subjects provided by 6 global collaborators. Subjects who had been exposed to COVID-19, were actively infected with it, or had recovered from it provided the deeply sampled blood TCRbeta repertoires that made up the dataset. Where HLA class I and class II types were available, the types were taken from metadata supplied by the sample provider, not from assay-based typing.

Whole blood was collected in K2EDTA tubes by collaborating institutions according to the institutions' own protocols. For TCRbeta analysis, collaborators shipped samples as frozen whole blood, isolated PBMCs, or DNA extracted from either of those sample types. The investigation overall reported the following: The quantity of clinical and demographic metadata differed by source and by participant and was supplied without curation.

On this clone itself: The antigen it recognizes is unknown. No much larger clone exists at a distance of one base, and base qualities are not known.

TCRbeta CDR3 regions were amplified from genomic DNA by means of the immunoSEQ Assay, a bias-controlled multiplex PCR. Per the original workflow: The number of nucleated cells in each sample was estimated by amplification of reference gene primers within the assay. To quantify the absolute abundance of each unique TCRbeta CDR3 rearrangement, sequence reads were collapsed and filtered. For each sample, productive Simpson clonality was calculated as the square root of Simpson's diversity index over productive rearrangements. Not all clones reach the TCRdb copy of this immuneACCESS table, which keeps in-frame sequences only. Checked studies attribute under half of the gap to unresolved V genes and leave the rest unexplained. The D gene and trimming were derived from the DNA, and the V and J assignments and clone size from that table. The sample contains about 110,000 clones, about 80% of them found a single time. Of the sample, just over 4% is held by the ten largest clones.

Looking up the germline V gene yields CDR1 MDHEN and CDR2 SYDVKM. CDR3 length: 12 amino acids, cysteine to phenylalanine. Only the CDR3 portion is preserved as DNA: 36 bases, with reading frame beginning at the first base. The trim is 8 bases for V and 3 bases for J, with a gap of 8 bases between the germline ends. In this chain, TRBV28 is recombined with TRBJ1-5; the D gene is unclear. The sequence was obtained from a woman between 65 and 79 years old with acute or convalescent COVID-19. The sequenced sample was peripheral blood. The sequence in DNA is TGTGCCAGCGGGAGGCTCAATCAGCCCCAGCATTTT. Its product reads: CASGRLNQPQHF.